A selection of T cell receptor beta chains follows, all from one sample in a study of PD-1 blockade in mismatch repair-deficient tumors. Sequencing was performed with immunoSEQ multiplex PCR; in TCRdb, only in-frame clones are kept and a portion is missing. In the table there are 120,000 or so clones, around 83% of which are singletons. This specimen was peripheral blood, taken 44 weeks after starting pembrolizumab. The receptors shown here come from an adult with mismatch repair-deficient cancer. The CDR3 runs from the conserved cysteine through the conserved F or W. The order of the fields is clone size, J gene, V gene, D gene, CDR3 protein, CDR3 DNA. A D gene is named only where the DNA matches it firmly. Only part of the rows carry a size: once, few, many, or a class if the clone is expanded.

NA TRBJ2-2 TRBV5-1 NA CASSEGQNTGELFF TGCGCCAGCAGCGAGGGACAGAACACCGGGGAGCTGTTTTTT
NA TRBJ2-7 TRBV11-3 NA CASSLLHGYEQYF TGTGCCAGCAGCCTCCTTCACGGCTACGAGCAGTACTTC
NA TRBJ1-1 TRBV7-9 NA CASSPRFFSRNTEAFF TGTGCCAGCAGCCCGCGGTTTTTCAGCCGAAACACTGAAGCTTTCTTT
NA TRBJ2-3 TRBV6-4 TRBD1 CASQLRDRGPDTQYF TGTGCCAGCCAGCTCCGGGACAGGGGGCCGGATACGCAGTATTTT
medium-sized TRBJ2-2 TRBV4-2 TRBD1 CASSQGDRDTGELFF TGTGCCAGCAGCCAAGGGGACAGGGACACCGGGGAGCTGTTTTTT
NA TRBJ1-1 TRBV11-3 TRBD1 CASSLETGGNTEAFF TGTGCCAGCAGCTTAGAGACAGGGGGAAACACTGAAGCTTTCTTT
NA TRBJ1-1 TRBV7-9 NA CASSLVFLFGEAFF TGTGCCAGCAGCTTAGTCTTTCTTTTCGGTGAAGCTTTCTTT
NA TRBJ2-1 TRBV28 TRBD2 CASTGLYNEQFF TGTGCCAGCACGGGACTATACAATGAGCAGTTCTTC
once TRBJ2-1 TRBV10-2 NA CASSDLHSLEVGVYNEQFF TGCGCCAGCAGTGACCTCCATAGCCTAGAGGTCGGGGTCTACAATGAGCAGTTCTTC
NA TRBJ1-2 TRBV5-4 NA CASSSRGKNYGYTF TGTGCCAGCAGCTCCCGGGGCAAGAACTATGGCTACACCTTC
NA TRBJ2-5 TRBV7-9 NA CASSLGGGQETQYF TGTGCCAGCAGCTTGGGAGGGGGGCAAGAGACCCAGTACTTC
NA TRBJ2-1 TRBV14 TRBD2 CASSQDLGGRANEQFF TGTGCCAGCAGCCAAGATTTAGGCGGGAGGGCCAATGAGCAGTTCTTC
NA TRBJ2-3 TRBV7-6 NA CASSLPTGGTDTQYF TGTGCCAGCAGCTTACCGACGGGGGGCACAGATACGCAGTATTTT
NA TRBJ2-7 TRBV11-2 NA CASSSLFKGGGNEQYF TGTGCCAGCAGCTCACTTTTCAAAGGGGGGGGTAACGAGCAGTACTTC
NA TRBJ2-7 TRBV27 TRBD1 CASSRTGTGGYEQYF TGTGCCAGCAGTAGAACCGGGACAGGGGGGTACGAGCAGTACTTC
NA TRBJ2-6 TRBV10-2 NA CASSESTLSGANVLTF TGCGCCAGCAGTGAGTCTACGCTCTCTGGGGCCAACGTCCTGACTTTC
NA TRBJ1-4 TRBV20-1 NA CSARTGEKLFF TGCAGTGCCCGGACCGGGGAAAAACTGTTTTTT
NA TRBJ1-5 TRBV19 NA CASSSRGNQPQHF TGTGCCAGTAGTAGTCGGGGCAATCAGCCCCAGCATTTT
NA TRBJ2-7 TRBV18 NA CASSPSRQVPAYEQYF TGTGCCAGCTCACCCTCCCGACAGGTACCGGCCTACGAGCAGTACTTC
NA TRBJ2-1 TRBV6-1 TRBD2 CASSGTRTRTNEQFF TGTGCCAGCAGTGGCACACGGACTAGGACCAATGAGCAGTTCTTC
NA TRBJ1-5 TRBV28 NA CASSLWLSSSNQPQHF TGTGCCAGCAGTTTATGGCTTAGTAGTAGCAATCAGCCCCAGCATTTT
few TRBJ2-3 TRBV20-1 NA CSARFPDTQYF TGCAGTGCTAGGTTCCCAGATACGCAGTATTTT
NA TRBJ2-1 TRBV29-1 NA CSVTGGKRQGSEQFF TGCAGCGTTACGGGTGGGAAGCGGCAAGGGAGTGAGCAGTTCTTC
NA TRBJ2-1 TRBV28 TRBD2 CASSFAGAPYSYNEQFF TGTGCCAGCAGTTTTGCGGGAGCTCCCTATTCCTACAATGAGCAGTTCTTC
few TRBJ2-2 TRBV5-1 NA CASSLDFANTGELFF TGCGCCAGCAGCTTGGACTTCGCGAACACCGGGGAGCTGTTTTTT
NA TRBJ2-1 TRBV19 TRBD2 CASSIGLAAYNEQFF TGTGCCAGTAGTATAGGACTAGCGGCCTACAATGAGCAGTTCTTC
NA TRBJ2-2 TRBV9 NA CASSVGGSGELFF TGTGCCAGCAGCGTAGGTGGGAGCGGGGAGCTGTTTTTT
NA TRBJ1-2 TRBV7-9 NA CASSFGGIGGYTF TGTGCCAGCAGCTTCGGTGGGATCGGTGGCTACACCTTC
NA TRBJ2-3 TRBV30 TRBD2 CAWNLAGGADTQYF TGTGCCTGGAATCTAGCGGGAGGAGCAGATACGCAGTATTTT
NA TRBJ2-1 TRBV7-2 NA CASSLGTPGDEQFF TGTGCCAGCAGCTTAGGGACTCCCGGCGATGAGCAGTTCTTC
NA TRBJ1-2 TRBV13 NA CASSLGSWEGGYTF TGTGCCAGCAGCTTAGGTAGTTGGGAAGGAGGCTACACCTTC
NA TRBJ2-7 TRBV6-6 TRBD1 CASSNSGGLEQYF TGTGCCAGCAGTAACTCAGGGGGCCTCGAGCAGTACTTC